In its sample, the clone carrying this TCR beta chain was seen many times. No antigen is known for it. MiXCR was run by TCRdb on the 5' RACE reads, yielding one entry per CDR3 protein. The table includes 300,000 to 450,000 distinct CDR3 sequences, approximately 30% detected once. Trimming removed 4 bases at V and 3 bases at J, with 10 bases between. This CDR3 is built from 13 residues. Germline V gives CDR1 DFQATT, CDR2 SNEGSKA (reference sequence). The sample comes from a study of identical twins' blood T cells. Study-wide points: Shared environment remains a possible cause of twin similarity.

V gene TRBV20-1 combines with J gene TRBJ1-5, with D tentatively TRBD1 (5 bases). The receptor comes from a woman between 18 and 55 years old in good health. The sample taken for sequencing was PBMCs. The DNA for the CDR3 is TGCAGTGCTATCGGACACCTCAATCAGCCCCAGCATTTT. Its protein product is CSAIGHLNQPQHF.